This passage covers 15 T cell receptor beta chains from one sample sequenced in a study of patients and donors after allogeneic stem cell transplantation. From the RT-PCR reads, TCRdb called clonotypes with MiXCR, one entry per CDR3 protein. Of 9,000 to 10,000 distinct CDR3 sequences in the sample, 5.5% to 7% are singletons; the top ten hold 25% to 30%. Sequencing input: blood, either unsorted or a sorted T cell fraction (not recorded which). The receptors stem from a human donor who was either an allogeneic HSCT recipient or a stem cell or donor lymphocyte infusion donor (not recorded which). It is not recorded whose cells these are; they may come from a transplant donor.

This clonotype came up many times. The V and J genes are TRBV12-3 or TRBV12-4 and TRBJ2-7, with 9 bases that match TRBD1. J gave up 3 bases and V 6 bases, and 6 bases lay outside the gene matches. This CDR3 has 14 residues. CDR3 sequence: CASSEQGADYEQYF. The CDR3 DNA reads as TGTGCCAGCAGCGAACAGGGGGCGGACTACGAGCAGTACTTC.

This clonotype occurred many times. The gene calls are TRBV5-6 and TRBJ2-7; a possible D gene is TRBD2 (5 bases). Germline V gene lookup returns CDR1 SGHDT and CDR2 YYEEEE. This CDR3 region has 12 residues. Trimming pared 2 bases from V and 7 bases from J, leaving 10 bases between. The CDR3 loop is CASSFLAAEQYF. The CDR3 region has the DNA TGTGCCAGCAGCTTCCTAGCAGCGGAGCAGTACTTC.

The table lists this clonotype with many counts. In DNA form, the CDR3 reads TGCAGTGCTAGTCGCCTAACTAGCGGGAAGTTCTACAATGAGCAGTTCTTC. This translates into CSASRLTSGKFYNEQFF. The chain recombines TRBV20-1 with TRBJ2-1; 10 bases match TRBD2. The CDR3 extends over 17 amino acids. V lost 3 bases to trimming and J lost 3 bases; unmatched junction nucleotides: 11. Per germline, CDR1 DFQATT and CDR2 SNEGSKA (reference sequence).

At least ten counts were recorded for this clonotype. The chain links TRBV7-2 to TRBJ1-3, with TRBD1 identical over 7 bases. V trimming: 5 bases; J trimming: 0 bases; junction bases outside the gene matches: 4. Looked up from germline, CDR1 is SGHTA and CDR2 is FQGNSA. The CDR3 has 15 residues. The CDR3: CASSPGTVSGNTIYF. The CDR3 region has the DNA TGTGCCAGCAGCCCCGGGACAGTCTCTGGAAACACCATATATTTT.

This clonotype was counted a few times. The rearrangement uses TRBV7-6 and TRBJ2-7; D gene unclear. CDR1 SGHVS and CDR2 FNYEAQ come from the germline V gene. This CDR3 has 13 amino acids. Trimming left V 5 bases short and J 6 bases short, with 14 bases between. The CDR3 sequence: CASSPRPSSEQYF. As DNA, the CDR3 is TGTGCCAGCAGCCCACGCCCGTCCAGCGAGCAGTACTTC.

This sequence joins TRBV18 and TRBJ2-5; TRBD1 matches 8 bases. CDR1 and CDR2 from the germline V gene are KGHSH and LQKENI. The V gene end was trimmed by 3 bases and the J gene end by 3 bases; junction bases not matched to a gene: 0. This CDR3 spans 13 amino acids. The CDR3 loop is CASSPDREETQYF. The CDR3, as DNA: TGTGCCAGCTCACCGGACAGGGAAGAGACCCAGTACTTC.

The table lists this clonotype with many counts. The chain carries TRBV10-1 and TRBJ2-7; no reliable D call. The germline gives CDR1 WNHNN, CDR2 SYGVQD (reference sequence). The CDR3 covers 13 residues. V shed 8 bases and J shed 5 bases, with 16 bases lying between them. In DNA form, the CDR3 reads TGCGCCAGCCCCCCAGCCAGGTCCCACGAGCAGTACTTC. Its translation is CASPPARSHEQYF.

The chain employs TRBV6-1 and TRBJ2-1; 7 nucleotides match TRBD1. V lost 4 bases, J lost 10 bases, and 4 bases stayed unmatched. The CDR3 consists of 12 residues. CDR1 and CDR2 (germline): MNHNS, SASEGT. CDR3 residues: CASSGGQAEQFF. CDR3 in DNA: TGTGCCAGCAGTGGAGGACAGGCAGAGCAGTTCTTC.

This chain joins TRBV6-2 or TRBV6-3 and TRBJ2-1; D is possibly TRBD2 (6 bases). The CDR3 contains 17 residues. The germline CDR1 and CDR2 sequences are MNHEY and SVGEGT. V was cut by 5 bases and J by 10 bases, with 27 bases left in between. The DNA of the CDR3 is TGTGCCAGCAGTCCCGCAGAGGCTAGGACTAAGGTACCAGAGCAGTTCTTC. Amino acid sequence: CASSPAEARTKVPEQFF.

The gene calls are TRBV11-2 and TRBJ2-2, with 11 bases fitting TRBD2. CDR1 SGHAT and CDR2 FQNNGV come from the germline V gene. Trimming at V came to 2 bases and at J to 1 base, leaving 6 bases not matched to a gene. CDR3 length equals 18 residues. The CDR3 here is CASSLRGLADLNTGELFF. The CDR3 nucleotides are TGTGCCAGCAGCTTAAGGGGACTAGCGGACCTGAACACCGGGGAGCTGTTTTTT.

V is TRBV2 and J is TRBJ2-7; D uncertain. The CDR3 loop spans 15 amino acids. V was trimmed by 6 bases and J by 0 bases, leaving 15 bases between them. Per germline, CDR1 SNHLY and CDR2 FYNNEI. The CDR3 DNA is TGTGCCAGCAGGCCGACCAGAATTTCCTCCTACGAGCAGTACTTC. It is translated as CASRPTRISSYEQYF.

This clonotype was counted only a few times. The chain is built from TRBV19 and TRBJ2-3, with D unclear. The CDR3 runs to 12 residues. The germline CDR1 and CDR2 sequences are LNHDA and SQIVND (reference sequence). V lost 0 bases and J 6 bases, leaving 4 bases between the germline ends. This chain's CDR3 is CASSIEGDTQYF. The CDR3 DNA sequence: TGTGCCAGTAGTATAGAGGGGGATACGCAGTATTTT.

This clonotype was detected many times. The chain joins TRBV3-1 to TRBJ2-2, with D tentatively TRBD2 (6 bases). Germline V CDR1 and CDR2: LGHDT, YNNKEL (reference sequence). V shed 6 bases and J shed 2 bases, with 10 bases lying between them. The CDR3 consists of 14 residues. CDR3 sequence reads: CASSTGLNTGELFF. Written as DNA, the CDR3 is TGTGCCAGCAGTACGGGACTCAACACCGGGGAGCTGTTTTTT. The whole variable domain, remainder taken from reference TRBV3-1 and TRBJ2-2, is DTAVSQTPKYLVTQMGNDKSIKCEQNLGHDTMYWYKQDSKKFLKIMFSYNNKELIINETVPNRFSPKSPDKAHLNLHINSLELGDSAVYFCASSTGLNTGELFFGEGSRLTVL.

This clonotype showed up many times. In DNA, the CDR3 is TGTGCCAGCAGTGAAAGAGCTAGCGGGTCCACCGGGGAGCTGTTTTTT. It translates to CASSERASGSTGELFF. The gene calls are TRBV2 and TRBJ2-2, with 8 bases identical to TRBD2. Germline assignment: CDR1 SNHLY and CDR2 FYNNEI. J lost 4 bases, V lost 2 bases, and 6 bases had no gene match. The CDR3 totals 16 residues.

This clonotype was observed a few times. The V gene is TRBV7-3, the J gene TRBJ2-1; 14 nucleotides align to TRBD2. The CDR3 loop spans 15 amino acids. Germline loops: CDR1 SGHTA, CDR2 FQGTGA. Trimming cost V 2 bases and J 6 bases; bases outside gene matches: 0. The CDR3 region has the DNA TGTGCCAGCAGCTTAGGGACTAGCGGGAGCAATGAGCAGTTCTTC. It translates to CASSLGTSGSNEQFF. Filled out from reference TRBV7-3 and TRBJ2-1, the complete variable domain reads GAGVSQTPSNKVTEKGKYVELRCDPISGHTALYWYRQSLGQGPEFLIYFQGTGAADDSGLPNDRFFAVRPEGSVSTLKIQRTERGDSAVYLCASSLGTSGSNEQFFGPGTRLTVL.